This T cell receptor (beta chain) was observed in a study of chemoradiotherapy in HPV16-positive cancers. Regarding the study as a whole: Non-HPV-specific T cells did not expand in tumors during treatment, whereas candidate HPV-specific clones and E7-related motifs did.

Regarding this clone: Its antigen is still unknown.

Clones were read by immunoSEQ multiplex PCR, and TCRdb kept only the in-frame ones, dropping some. Among about 14,000 clones listed, roughly 87% were seen once. The ends lost 3 bases at V and 7 bases at J; junction bases unmatched: 20. The CDR3 runs 18 residues. CDR1 is LGHNA, CDR2 YSLEER, per germline. The origin of this receptor is a human donor with HPV-associated anogenital cancer. The gene calls are TRBV4-3 and TRBJ1-2; 7 positions match TRBD1. The specimen comprised tumor tissue, sampled from a patient who underwent chemoradiotherapy. CDR3 in DNA: TGCGCCAGCAGCCAGGACCAACCCTATAGAAGGGGGCAAGGTGGCTACACCTTC. Protein: CASSQDQPYRRGQGGYTF.